The clone carrying this T cell receptor (beta chain) has just one count. Original data processing: For the immunoSEQ data, sequences were junction-only without quality scores, so filtering differed. Measured with immunoSEQ multiplex PCR; TCRdb has only the in-frame clones, and not every one. The V and J calls and clone size come from that table; D and trimming were worked out from the DNA. The repertoire consists of under 2,000,000 clones, with approximately 94% occurring once and the leading ten covering roughly 1.2%. This entry belongs to a study of shared clonotypes between healthy human individuals. Germline loops: CDR1 MNHEY, CDR2 SMNVEV (reference sequence). The CDR3 is 16 residues long. V was pared by 2 bases and J by 7 bases, with 20 bases between. Naive CD8 populations comprised CD45RO-negative cells positively selected for CCR7, excluding terminally differentiated effector memory CD45RA+ cells.

Sequences were obtained from naive CD8+ T cells sorted from blood. The chain links TRBV27 to TRBJ1-2; D unresolved. This clonotype was sampled from a man aged 18 to 29 in good health. In nucleotides, the CDR3 is TGTGCCAGCAGTTTAGCCATTTCGGACCATTTGGGTGGCTACACCTTC. Its translation: CASSLAISDHLGGYTF.